The text below deals with one T cell receptor (beta chain). Its antigen is as yet unknown. This specimen belongs to a study of PD-1 blockade in classical Hodgkin lymphoma. Produced via immunoSEQ multiplex PCR; TCRdb's table is partial and in-frame only. The sample consists of about 85,000 clones, around 90% of them appearing once. In every patient, relapse followed autologous stem cell transplantation, while exposure to brentuximab vedotin differed. Whole-study results and caveats: Repertoire differences have undefined causes, possibly disease activity or prior therapy. By C4D1 there was a significant rise in CD4+ TCR diversity but not in CD8+ TCR diversity.

Sequenced material: peripheral blood mononuclear cells (PBMCs), taken before the second cycle of nivolumab. This receptor was taken from a human donor with classical Hodgkin lymphoma.

The CDR3 DNA reads as TGTGCCAGCAGGGACAGGTCAACTAATGAAAAACTGTTTTTT. This encodes CASRDRSTNEKLFF. The chain uses TRBV6-1 and TRBJ1-4; 7 bases agree with TRBD1. The CDR3 runs to 14 residues. In germline, CDR1 is MNHNS, CDR2 SASEGT. V lost 6 bases to trimming and J lost 0 bases; unmatched junction nucleotides: 1.